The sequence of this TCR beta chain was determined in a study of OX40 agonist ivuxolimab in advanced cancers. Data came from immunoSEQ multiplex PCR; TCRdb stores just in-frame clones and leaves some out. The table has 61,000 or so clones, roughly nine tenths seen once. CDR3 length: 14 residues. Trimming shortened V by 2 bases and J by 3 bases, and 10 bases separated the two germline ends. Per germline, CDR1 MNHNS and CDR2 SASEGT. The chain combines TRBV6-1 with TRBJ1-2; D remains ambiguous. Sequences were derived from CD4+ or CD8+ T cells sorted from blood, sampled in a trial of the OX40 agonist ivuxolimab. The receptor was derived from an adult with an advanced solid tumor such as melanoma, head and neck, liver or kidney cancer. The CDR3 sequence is CASSEYGGDYGYTF. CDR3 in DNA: TGTGCCAGCAGTGAATATGGCGGAGACTATGGCTACACCTTC.